Listed below are T cell receptor beta chains from one sample, sequenced in a study of graft-versus-host responses after intestinal transplantation. Sequencing was performed with immunoSEQ multiplex PCR; in TCRdb, only in-frame clones are kept and a portion is missing. The sample records 60,000 to 90,000 clones, roughly 87% being singletons. These receptors lack a known antigen. The sequenced sample was unstimulated CD8+ T cells sorted from spleen or lymph node cells, obtained before intestinal transplant. The receptors shown here come from a human donor who received an intestinal transplant. CDR3s include the opening cysteine and the closing phenylalanine or tryptophan. D genes are given only for firm matches. Expanded clones are given a class, and other clones once, few, many or no size at all.

clone_size | j_call | v_call | d_call | cdr3_nt | cdr3_aa
NA | TRBJ1-1 | TRBV5-6 | TRBD1 | TGTGCCAGCAGTTTGGGACAGGCCGCTTTCTTT | CASSLGQAAFF
once | TRBJ2-1 | TRBV27 | TRBD2 | TGTGCCAGCAGTATCCCACGGGTAGCGGGGGGGCCGTCCTACAATGAGCAGTTCTTC | CASSIPRVAGGPSYNEQFF
NA | TRBJ2-3 | TRBV7-3 | NA | TGTGCCAGCAGCTTAACCGGGGGAGGTTCCACAGATACGCAGTATTTT | CASSLTGGGSTDTQYF
NA | TRBJ2-3 | TRBV19 | TRBD2 | TGTGCCAGTAGTGGGTTAGCGGGCAACACAGATACGCAGTATTTT | CASSGLAGNTDTQYF
NA | TRBJ2-7 | TRBV7-8 | TRBD1 | TGTGCCAGCAGCTTCTATCTCGGGGACAGGGGACTCGAGTCCTCCTACGAGCAGTACTTC | CASSFYLGDRGLESSYEQYF
NA | TRBJ2-7 | TRBV5-4 | TRBD1 | TGTGCCAGCAGCTCGGGGACAGCGAGCCACGAGCAGTACTTC | CASSSGTASHEQYF
once | TRBJ2-7 | TRBV27 | NA | TGTGCCAGCAGTTTAGGGTCCGCCCGGACAACTACCTCCTACGAGCAGTACTTC | CASSLGSARTTTSYEQYF
NA | TRBJ2-1 | TRBV29-1 | NA | TGCAGCGTTGGGGGGCGCGAGCAGTTCTTC | CSVGGREQFF
NA | TRBJ1-1 | TRBV6-5 | NA | TGTGCCAGCAGTTATGCGGATGAGGCTTTCTTT | CASSYADEAFF
NA | TRBJ1-2 | TRBV4-1 | NA | TGCGCCAGCAGCCTCCCCGGGGGGGTTGATGGCTACACCTTC | CASSLPGGVDGYTF
once | TRBJ2-2 | TRBV13 | NA | TGTGCCAGCAGCTTACAAGCGGCGAACACCGGGGAGCTGTTTTTT | CASSLQAANTGELFF
NA | TRBJ2-2 | TRBV29-1 | TRBD2 | TGCAGCGTTGAACAGCGGGGGGTCAACACCGGGGAGCTGTTTTTT | CSVEQRGVNTGELFF
NA | TRBJ2-5 | TRBV6-5 | NA | TGTGCCAGCAGTTACTCGAGAGGGAGCCAAGAGACCCAGTACTTC | CASSYSRGSQETQYF
NA | TRBJ2-3 | TRBV11-3 | TRBD2 | TGTGCCAGCAGCTTAGGTCTAGCGGGAGATACGCAGTATTTT | CASSLGLAGDTQYF
NA | TRBJ1-6 | TRBV9 | NA | TGTGCCAGCAGCGTACCAGGGAATTCCTTT | CASSVPGNSF
NA | TRBJ1-1 | TRBV28 | NA | TGTGCCAGCGCCGGGGTGTATATGGACACTGAAGCTTTCTTT | CASAGVYMDTEAFF
NA | TRBJ2-7 | TRBV10-1 | TRBD2 | TGCGCCAGCAGTGGAATGGGACTACCTGGGGGCGAGCAGTACTTC | CASSGMGLPGGEQYF
once | TRBJ2-1 | TRBV5-6 | NA | TGTGCCAGCAGCTTGGCCGGGTTCGGCAATGAGCAGTTCTTC | CASSLAGFGNEQFF
few | TRBJ2-3 | TRBV9 | TRBD2 | TGTGCCAGCAGCGGGACTAGCGGGGGGAGTACAGATACGCAGTATTTT | CASSGTSGGSTDTQYF
NA | TRBJ2-7 | TRBV7-9 | NA | TGTGCCAGCAGCCACAGCTCCTACGAGCAGTACTTC | CASSHSSYEQYF
NA | TRBJ1-6 | TRBV10-2 | NA | TGCGCCAGCACCGGACAGAGCTATAATTCACCCCTCCACTTT | CASTGQSYNSPLHF
NA | TRBJ2-2 | TRBV11-2 | TRBD2 | TGTGCCAGCAGCTTACCCCGGGCGGTAGCGGGGAACACCGGGGAGCTGTTTTTT | CASSLPRAVAGNTGELFF